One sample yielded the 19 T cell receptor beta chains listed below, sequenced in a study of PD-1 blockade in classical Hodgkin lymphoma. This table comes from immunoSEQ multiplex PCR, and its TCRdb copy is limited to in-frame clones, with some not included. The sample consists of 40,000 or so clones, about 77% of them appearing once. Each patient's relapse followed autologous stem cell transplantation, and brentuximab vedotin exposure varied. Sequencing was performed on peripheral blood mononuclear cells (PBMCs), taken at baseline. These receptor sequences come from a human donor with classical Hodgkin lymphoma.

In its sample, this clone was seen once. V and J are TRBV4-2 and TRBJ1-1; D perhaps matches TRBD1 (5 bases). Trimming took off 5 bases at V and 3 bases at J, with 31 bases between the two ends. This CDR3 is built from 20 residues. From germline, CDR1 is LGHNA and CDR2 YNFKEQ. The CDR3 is CASSYTTNWDGLRVDTEAFF. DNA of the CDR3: TGTGCCAGCAGCTATACGACAAATTGGGACGGCCTCCGGGTGGACACTGAAGCTTTCTTT.

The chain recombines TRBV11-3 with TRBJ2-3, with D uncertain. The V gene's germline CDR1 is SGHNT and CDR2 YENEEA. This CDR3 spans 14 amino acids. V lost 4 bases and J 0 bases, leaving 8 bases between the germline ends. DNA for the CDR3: TGTGCCAGCAGCTATGGGTCTAGCACAGATACGCAGTATTTT. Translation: CASSYGSSTDTQYF.

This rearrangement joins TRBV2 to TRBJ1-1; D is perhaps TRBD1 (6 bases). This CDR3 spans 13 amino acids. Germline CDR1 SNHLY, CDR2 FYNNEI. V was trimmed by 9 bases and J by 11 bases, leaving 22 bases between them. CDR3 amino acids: CASDRDTTLNAFF. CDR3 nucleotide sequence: TGTGCCAGTGACCGGGACACTACGCTGAACGCTTTCTTT.

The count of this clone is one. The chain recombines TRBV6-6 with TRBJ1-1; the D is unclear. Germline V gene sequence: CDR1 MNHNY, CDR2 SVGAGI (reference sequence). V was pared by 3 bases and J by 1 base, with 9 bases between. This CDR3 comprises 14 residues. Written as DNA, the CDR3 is TGTGCCAGCAGTTATTCTGTTGGGAACACTGAAGCTTTCTTT. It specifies CASSYSVGNTEAFF.

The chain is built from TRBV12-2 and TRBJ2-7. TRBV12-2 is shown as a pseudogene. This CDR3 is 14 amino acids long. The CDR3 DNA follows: TGTGCAAGTCGCTTAGGGGGTGGGTGCTACGAGCAGTACTTC. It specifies CASRLGGGCYEQYF.

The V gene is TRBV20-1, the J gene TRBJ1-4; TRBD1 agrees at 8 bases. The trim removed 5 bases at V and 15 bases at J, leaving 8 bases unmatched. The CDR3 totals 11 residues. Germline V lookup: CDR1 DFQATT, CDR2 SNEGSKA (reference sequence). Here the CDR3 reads CSALWTGRLFF. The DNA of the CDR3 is TGCAGTGCTCTCTGGACAGGGAGGTTGTTTTTT.

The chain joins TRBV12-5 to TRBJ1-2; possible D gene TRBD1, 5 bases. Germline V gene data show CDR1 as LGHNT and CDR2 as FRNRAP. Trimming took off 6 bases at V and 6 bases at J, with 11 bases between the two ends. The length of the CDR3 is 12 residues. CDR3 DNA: TGTGCTAGTGGCCCGAAGGGGAATGGCTACACCTTC. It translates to CASGPKGNGYTF.

The CDR3 spells CASRTGDRQPQHF. The CDR3 coding sequence is TGTGCCAGCAGAACAGGGGACCGGCAGCCCCAGCATTTT. The rearrangement uses TRBV6-5 and TRBJ1-5, with 7 bases lining up with TRBD1. CDR1 is MNHEY, CDR2 SVGAGI, per germline. V lost 6 bases and J lost 7; bases outside the gene matches: 6. The CDR3 covers 13 residues.

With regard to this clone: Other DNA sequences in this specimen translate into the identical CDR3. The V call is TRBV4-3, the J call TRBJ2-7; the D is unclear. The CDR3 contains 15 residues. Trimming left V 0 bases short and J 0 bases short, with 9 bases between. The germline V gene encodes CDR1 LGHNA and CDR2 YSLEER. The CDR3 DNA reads TGCGCCAGCAGCCAAGAAGGGCAGCTCTCCTACGAGCAGTACTTC. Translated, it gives CASSQEGQLSYEQYF.

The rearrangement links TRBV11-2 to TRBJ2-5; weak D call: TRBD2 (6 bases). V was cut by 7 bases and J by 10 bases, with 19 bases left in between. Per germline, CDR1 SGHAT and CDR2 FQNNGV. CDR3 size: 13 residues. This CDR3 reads CASTRAGSLDQYF. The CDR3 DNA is TGTGCCAGCACCAGGGCGGGGTCTCTTGACCAGTACTTC.

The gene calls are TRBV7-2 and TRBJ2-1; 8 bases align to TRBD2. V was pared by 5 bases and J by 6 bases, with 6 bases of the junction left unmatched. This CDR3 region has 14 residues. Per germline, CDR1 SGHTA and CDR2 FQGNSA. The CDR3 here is CASSRRSGGNEQFF. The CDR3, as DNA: TGTGCCAGCAGCCGTAGAAGCGGGGGCAATGAGCAGTTCTTC.

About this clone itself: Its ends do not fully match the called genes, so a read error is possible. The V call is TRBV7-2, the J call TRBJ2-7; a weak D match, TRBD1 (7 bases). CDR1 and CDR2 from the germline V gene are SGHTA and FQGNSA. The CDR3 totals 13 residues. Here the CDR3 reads CASSPGQDYGQYF. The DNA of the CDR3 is TGTGCCAGCAGCCCCGGACAGGACTACGGGCAGTACTTC.

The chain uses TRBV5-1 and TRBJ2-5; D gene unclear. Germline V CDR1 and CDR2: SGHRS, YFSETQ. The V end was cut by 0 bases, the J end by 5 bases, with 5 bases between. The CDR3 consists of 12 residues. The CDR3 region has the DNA TGCGCCAGCAGCTTGGAATGGGAGACCCAGTACTTC. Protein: CASSLEWETQYF.

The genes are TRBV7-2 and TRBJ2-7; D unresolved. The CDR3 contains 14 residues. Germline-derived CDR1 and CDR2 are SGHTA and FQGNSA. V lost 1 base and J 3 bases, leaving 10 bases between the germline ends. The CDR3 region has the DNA TGTGCCAGCAGCTTAGAGGGAACCCACTACGAGCAGTACTTC. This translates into CASSLEGTHYEQYF. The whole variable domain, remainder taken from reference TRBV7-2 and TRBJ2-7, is GAGVSQSPSNKVTEKGKDVELRCDPISGHTALYWYRQSLGQGLEFLIYFQGNSAPDKSGLPSDRFSAERTGGSVSTLTIQRTQQEDSAVYLCASSLEGTHYEQYFGPGTRLTVT.

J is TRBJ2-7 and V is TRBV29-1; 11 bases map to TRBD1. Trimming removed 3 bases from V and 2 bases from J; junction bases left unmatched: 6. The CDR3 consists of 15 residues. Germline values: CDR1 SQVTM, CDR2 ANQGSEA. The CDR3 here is CSVEMGQGDPYEQYF. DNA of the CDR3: TGCAGCGTTGAGATGGGACAGGGGGACCCCTACGAGCAGTACTTC.

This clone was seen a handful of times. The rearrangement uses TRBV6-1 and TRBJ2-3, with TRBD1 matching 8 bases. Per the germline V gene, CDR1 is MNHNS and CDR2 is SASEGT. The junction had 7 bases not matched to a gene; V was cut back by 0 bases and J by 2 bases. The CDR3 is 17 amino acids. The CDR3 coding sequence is TGTGCCAGCAGTGAAGCTCCGGGACAGGTTTTCACAGATACGCAGTATTTT. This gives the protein CASSEAPGQVFTDTQYF.

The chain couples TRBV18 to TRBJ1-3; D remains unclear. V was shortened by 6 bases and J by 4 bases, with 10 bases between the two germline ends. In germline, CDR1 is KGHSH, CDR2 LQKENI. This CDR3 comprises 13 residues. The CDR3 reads CASSYPGGNTIYF. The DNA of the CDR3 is TGTGCCAGCTCCTATCCGGGAGGAAACACCATATATTTT.

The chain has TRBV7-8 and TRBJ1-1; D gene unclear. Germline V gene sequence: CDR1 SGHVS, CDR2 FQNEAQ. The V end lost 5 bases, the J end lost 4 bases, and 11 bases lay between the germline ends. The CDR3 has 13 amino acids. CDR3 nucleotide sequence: TGTGCCAGCAGCCCCTCCCCCGGCACTGAAGCTTTCTTT. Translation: CASSPSPGTEAFF. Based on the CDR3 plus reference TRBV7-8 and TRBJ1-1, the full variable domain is GAGVSQSPRYKVAKRGQDVALRCDPISGHVSLFWYQQALGQGPEFLTYFQNEAQLDKSGLPSDRFFAERPEGSVSTLKIQRTQQEDSAVYLCASSPSPGTEAFFGQGTRLTVV.

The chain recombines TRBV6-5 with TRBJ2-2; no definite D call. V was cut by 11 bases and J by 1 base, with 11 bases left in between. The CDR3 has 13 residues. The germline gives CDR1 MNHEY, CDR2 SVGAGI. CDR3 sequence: CAGPIQNTGELFF. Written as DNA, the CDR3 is TGTGCCGGCCCCATTCAGAACACCGGGGAGCTGTTTTTT.